Listed below are T cell receptor beta chains from one sample, sequenced in a study of graft-versus-host responses after intestinal transplantation. Method: immunoSEQ multiplex PCR; TCRdb's copy keeps in-frame clones and lacks some. The sample has roughly 110,000 clones; 90% to 95% are singletons. Their antigens remain unidentified. This specimen was unstimulated CD8+ T cells sorted from spleen or lymph node cells, taken before transplant. The receptors were sampled from a human donor who was the organ donor for an intestinal transplant. Each CDR3 is given with its conserved first and last residue. Each record gives: D gene, V gene, clone size, J gene, CDR3 protein, CDR3 DNA. The D gene is left open where the match is weak. For some rows the clone size is stated as once, few or many, or as a class when expanded; others skip it.

>-|TRBV19|-|TRBJ2-7
CASSLGGSGEQYF
TGTGCCAGTAGTTTAGGGGGATCGGGCGAGCAGTACTTC
>-|TRBV4-1|-|TRBJ2-1
CASSQGDLLHNEQFF
TGCGCCAGCAGCCAAGGGGATCTTCTCCACAATGAGCAGTTCTTC
>-|TRBV19|-|TRBJ1-1
CASSIDLRGNRDTEAFF
TGTGCCAGTAGTATAGATCTCCGAGGGAATAGGGACACTGAAGCTTTCTTT
>TRBD1|TRBV5-6|-|TRBJ2-7
CASSEITGTGGYEQYF
TGTGCCAGCAGCGAGATAACCGGGACAGGGGGCTACGAGCAGTACTTC
>-|TRBV19|-|TRBJ1-1
CASKGGVNFEAFF
TGTGCCAGTAAGGGGGGGGTGAACTTTGAAGCTTTCTTT
>-|TRBV27|-|TRBJ2-7
CASSLSGLSYEQYF
TGTGCCAGCAGTTTGTCGGGCCTCTCCTACGAGCAGTACTTC
>TRBD1|TRBV19|-|TRBJ2-4
CASTVRGGELAKNIQYF
TGTGCCAGCACCGTTAGAGGGGGCGAACTAGCCAAAAACATTCAGTACTTC
>-|TRBV28|-|TRBJ1-5
CASSPHRGNLYSNQPQHF
TGTGCCAGCAGCCCCCATCGAGGGAACCTCTATAGCAATCAGCCCCAGCATTTT
>-|TRBV27|-|TRBJ2-1
CASKKGIYNEQFF
TGTGCCAGCAAGAAGGGGATCTACAATGAGCAGTTCTTC
>-|TRBV7-2|-|TRBJ1-5
CASSLAPAENQPQHF
TGTGCCAGCAGCTTAGCTCCGGCGGAGAATCAGCCCCAGCATTTT
>-|TRBV29-1|-|TRBJ1-1
CSVSGAFEAFF
TGCAGCGTATCAGGGGCGTTCGAAGCTTTCTTT
>-|TRBV6-6|-|TRBJ1-4
CASSSGINEKLFF
TGTGCCAGCAGTTCGGGAATTAATGAAAAACTGTTTTTT
>-|TRBV6-1|-|TRBJ1-4
CASGYEKLFF
TGTGCCAGCGGATATGAAAAACTGTTTTTT
>TRBD2|TRBV10-3|-|TRBJ2-3
CAISGTSGRTDTQYF
TGTGCCATCAGCGGGACTAGCGGGAGAACAGATACGCAGTATTTT
>TRBD1|TRBV5-6|-|TRBJ2-1
CASSDRTGHYNEQFF
TGTGCCAGCAGCGACCGGACAGGGCACTACAATGAGCAGTTCTTC
>-|TRBV25-1|-|TRBJ2-2
CASSEWGNANTGELFF
TGTGCCAGCAGTGAATGGGGGAACGCGAACACCGGGGAGCTGTTTTTT
>TRBD2|TRBV27|-|TRBJ2-3
CASNPVGGWGADTQYF
TGTGCCAGCAATCCCGTGGGGGGGTGGGGCGCAGATACGCAGTATTTT
>-|TRBV6-1|-|TRBJ1-2
CASSPGGYGYTF
TGTGCCAGCAGTCCGGGGGGCTATGGCTACACCTTC
>-|TRBV2|-|TRBJ2-7
CAGLGNREQYF
TGTGCCGGGCTCGGCAATCGCGAGCAGTACTTC
>TRBD2|TRBV28|once|TRBJ2-7
CASSLRAGSRYYEQYF
TGTGCCAGCAGTTTGAGAGCGGGGTCCAGGTACTACGAGCAGTACTTC
>-|TRBV6-1|-|TRBJ1-2
CASTNSGLGYGYTF
TGTGCCAGCACTAACTCAGGGCTTGGGTATGGCTACACCTTC
>-|TRBV5-1|-|TRBJ2-7
CASSSKEGDEQYF
TGCGCCAGCAGCTCCAAAGAGGGTGACGAGCAGTACTTC
>-|TRBV28|-|TRBJ2-7
CASSSGRYEQYF
TGTGCCAGCAGTTCAGGACGGTACGAGCAGTACTTC
>-|TRBV6-1|-|TRBJ2-7
CASSPTDYYEQYF
TGTGCCAGCAGCCCGACAGACTACTACGAGCAGTACTTC
>-|TRBV27|-|TRBJ2-7
CASRLMGRQGGSYEQYF
TGTGCCAGCAGACTTATGGGGCGACAGGGAGGATCCTACGAGCAGTACTTC
>-|TRBV4-2|-|TRBJ2-7
CASSQEVGGNYEQYF
TGTGCCAGCAGCCAAGAGGTGGGCGGGAACTACGAGCAGTACTTC
>-|TRBV27|-|TRBJ2-1
CASSLSSEGAYNEQFF
TGTGCCAGCAGTTTATCGTCGGAGGGGGCCTACAATGAGCAGTTCTTC
>TRBD2|TRBV11-2|once|TRBJ2-1
CASSLGGGYNEQFF
TGTGCCAGCAGCTTGGGGGGGGGCTACAATGAGCAGTTCTTC
>-|TRBV30|once|TRBJ1-2
CAWSVAGHFGYTF
TGTGCCTGGAGTGTAGCCGGCCACTTTGGCTACACCTTC
>TRBD2|TRBV11-1|-|TRBJ2-7
CASSPSGRAVEQYF
TGTGCCAGCAGCCCTAGCGGGAGGGCCGTCGAGCAGTACTTC
>-|TRBV5-1|-|TRBJ1-2
CASSATSQVGYTF
TGCGCCAGCAGCGCTACTTCACAGGTTGGCTACACCTTC
>-|TRBV12-5|-|TRBJ2-1
CASGLGPGRTNEQFF
TGTGCTAGTGGTTTGGGTCCGGGACGGACAAATGAGCAGTTCTTC
>-|TRBV27|-|TRBJ1-5
CASSSRGTNQPQHF
TGTGCCAGCAGCTCTCGGGGAACCAATCAGCCCCAGCATTTT
>-|TRBV6-1|-|TRBJ1-1
CASSEALTSIKNTEAFF
TGTGCCAGCAGTGAAGCTTTAACAAGCATCAAGAACACTGAAGCTTTCTTT
>-|TRBV19|-|TRBJ2-1
CASTFYNEQFF
TGTGCCAGTACCTTCTACAATGAGCAGTTCTTC
>-|TRBV30|-|TRBJ2-7
CAWSESYEQYF
TGTGCCTGGAGTGAAAGCTACGAGCAGTACTTC
>-|TRBV7-6|-|TRBJ1-2
CASSLDNYGYTF
TGTGCCAGCAGCTTAGACAACTATGGCTACACCTTC
>-|TRBV27|-|TRBJ2-3
CASSFVIGGRSHTDTQYF
TGTGCCAGCAGTTTTGTTATAGGTGGACGCTCCCACACAGATACGCAGTATTTT
>-|TRBV28|-|TRBJ2-1
CASSFPEEYNEQFF
TGTGCCAGCAGTTTCCCGGAGGAGTACAATGAGCAGTTCTTC
>TRBD2|TRBV4-2|-|TRBJ2-1
CASSLYLLGREHNEQFF
TGTGCCAGCAGCCTTTATCTTTTGGGGCGGGAGCACAATGAGCAGTTCTTC
>TRBD2|TRBV30|-|TRBJ2-1
CAWSVLAGDEQFF
TGTGCCTGGAGTGTACTAGCGGGAGATGAGCAGTTCTTC
>TRBD2|TRBV4-3|-|TRBJ2-1
CASSLRLAGGTDEQFF
TGCGCCAGCAGCCTACGACTAGCGGGAGGAACGGATGAGCAGTTCTTC
>TRBD2|TRBV6-6|-|TRBJ2-5
CASRGLAGGGTQYF
TGTGCCAGCAGGGGACTAGCGGGAGGAGGGACCCAGTACTTC